The 16 T cell receptor beta chains given below trace back to one sample, sequenced in a study of response to subunit inactivated influenza vaccine. One entry per CDR3 protein results from TCRdb running MiXCR on the RT-PCR reads. This sample has over 750,000 distinct CDR3 sequences; around 21% occur once, and the top ten carry 10%. This sample comprised PBMCs from blood, obtained roughly 5 days after vaccination. All receptors derive from a man aged 50-59 years who received an inactivated influenza vaccine.

The rearrangement joins TRBV5-5 to TRBJ1-5; no reliable D call. Trimming took off 1 base at V and 3 bases at J, with 8 bases between the two ends. CDR1 and CDR2 (germline): SGHKS, YYEKEE (reference sequence). The CDR3 spans 14 residues. CDR3 nucleotides: TGTGCCAGCAGCTTGACCGTTTTCAATCAGCCCCAGCATTTT. Translated, it gives CASSLTVFNQPQHF.

This sequence joins TRBV10-3 and TRBJ2-5; D is possibly TRBD2 (5 bases). This CDR3 has 14 residues. CDR1 and CDR2 from the germline V gene are ENHRY and SYGVKD. Trimming left V 0 bases short and J 9 bases short, with 14 bases between. CDR3 in DNA: TGTGCCATCAGTGAGTCAAAGAGCGGTGGGTCCCAGTACTTC. Translation gives CAISESKSGGSQYF.

The chain is built from TRBV12-3 or TRBV12-4 and TRBJ2-4; 7 nucleotides align to TRBD1. The length of the CDR3 is 15 residues. Trimming cost V 2 bases and J 6 bases; bases outside gene matches: 7. The CDR3 DNA follows: TGTGCCAGCAGTTTATTACAGGGGTCTCCAAACATTCAGTACTTC. This encodes CASSLLQGSPNIQYF.

The sample holds a few counts of this clonotype. This rearrangement joins TRBV5-6 to TRBJ1-2; D may be TRBD1 (5 bases). V lost 6 bases and J lost 4, with 10 bases in between. The CDR3 is 12 residues long. CDR1 SGHDT and CDR2 YYEEEE come from the germline V gene. Here the CDR3 reads CASNRQSYGYTF. The CDR3 nucleotides read TGTGCCAGCAACCGACAGAGCTATGGCTACACCTTC. Full variable domain (remainder filled in from reference TRBV5-6 and TRBJ1-2): DAGVTQSPTHLIKTRGQQVTLRCSPKSGHDTVSWYQQALGQGPQFIFQYYEEEERQRGNFPDRFSGHQFPNYSSELNVNALLLGDSALYLCASNRQSYGYTFGSGTRLTVV.

In this sample, this clonotype turned up many times. The chain uses TRBV4-2 and TRBJ2-7, with D perhaps TRBD2 (6 bases). This CDR3 has 16 amino acids. V was shortened by 0 bases and J by 0 bases, with 12 bases between the two germline ends. CDR1 and CDR2 (germline): LGHNA, YNFKEQ. The CDR3 DNA reads as TGTGCCAGCAGCCAAGAGACGGGGGAACCCTCCTACGAGCAGTACTTC. Protein: CASSQETGEPSYEQYF.

This clonotype was counted only a few times. This chain connects TRBV7-9 to TRBJ2-5, with D possibly being TRBD2 (7 bases). V was trimmed by 5 bases and J by 3 bases, leaving 13 bases between them. Germline CDR1 is SEHNR and CDR2 is FQNEAQ (reference sequence). The CDR3 is 14 amino acids. CDR3 nucleotides: TGTGCCAGCAGCAAAAGGGGGGGTAAAGAGACCCAGTACTTC. As protein: CASSKRGGKETQYF.

Here the CDR3 reads CAAGTANTGELFF. CDR3 bases: TGTGCGGCCGGGACAGCGAACACCGGGGAGCTGTTTTTT. The chain employs TRBV10-3 and TRBJ2-2; 7 bases agree with TRBD1. CDR3 size: 13 residues. Per the germline V gene, CDR1 is ENHRY and CDR2 is SYGVKD.

The rearrangement uses TRBV9 and TRBJ2-3; no clear D gene. V lost 0 bases, J lost 4 bases, and 6 bases lay in between. The CDR3 is made up of 13 amino acids. Germline values: CDR1 SGDLS, CDR2 YYNGEE. The CDR3 DNA is TGTGCCAGCAGCGTAGGTATTTCAGATACGCAGTATTTT. Translated, it gives CASSVGISDTQYF.

This clonotype was picked up many times. The CDR3 DNA reads TGTGCCAGCAGTCCGGCTAGCGGTTACAATGAGCAGTTCTTC. Its protein product is CASSPASGYNEQFF. The chain uses TRBV7-2 and TRBJ2-1; 7 positions agree with TRBD2. The CDR3 totals 14 residues. V was clipped by 6 bases and J by 4 bases; unmatched bases: 6. Germline V gene lookup returns CDR1 SGHTA and CDR2 FQGNSA.

This clonotype has more than one count but fewer than ten. V gene TRBV9 combines with J gene TRBJ2-5; 10 nucleotides align to TRBD2. V lost 0 bases and J lost 3; bases outside the gene matches: 8. CDR1 SGDLS and CDR2 YYNGEE come from the germline V gene. The CDR3 contains 17 residues. CDR3: CASSVGGTSGTKETQYF. Written as DNA, the CDR3 is TGTGCCAGCAGCGTAGGGGGAACTAGCGGGACGAAAGAGACCCAGTACTTC.

This clonotype was observed a handful of times. This may be a read error, as it is one base from a much larger clone. V usage is TRBV7-2 and J usage is TRBJ2-5, with unresolved D. The CDR3 extends over 13 amino acids. Germline-derived CDR1 and CDR2 are SGHTA and FQGNSA. V lost 0 bases to trimming and J lost 4 bases, with 6 bases between them. CDR3 sequence: CASSLAFGETQYF. The CDR3 coding sequence is TGTGCCAGCAGCTTAGCGTTTGGAGAGACCCAGTACTTC.

This clonotype was seen at least ten times. This chain connects TRBV20-1 to TRBJ2-1; D call uncertain. The CDR3 totals 15 residues. Germline CDR1 reads DFQATT; CDR2 reads SNEGSKA (reference sequence). Trimming took off 3 bases at V and 4 bases at J, with 16 bases between the two ends. The CDR3 coding sequence is TGCAGTGCTAGCGGATACTTAAAGTTATACAATGAGCAGTTCTTC. It codes for CSASGYLKLYNEQFF.

The V and J genes are TRBV28 and TRBJ2-7, with a weak D call TRBD2 (6 bases). This CDR3 has 13 residues. CDR1 MDHEN and CDR2 SYDVKM come from the germline V gene. V was pared by 6 bases and J by 2 bases, with 11 bases between. The CDR3 loop is CASRARGTYEQYF. Written as DNA, the CDR3 is TGTGCCAGCAGGGCCCGGGGGACCTACGAGCAGTACTTC.

This clonotype showed up many times. This sequence joins TRBV12-3 or TRBV12-4 and TRBJ2-7; D is possibly TRBD2 (6 bases). V dropped 3 bases and J dropped 4 bases, with 10 bases sitting between them. This CDR3 comprises 13 residues. The CDR3 sequence: CASSFLRGYEQYF. The CDR3 region has the DNA TGTGCCAGCAGTTTTCTTCGGGGGTACGAGCAGTACTTC.

In this sample, this clonotype turned up a few times. This sequence joins TRBV7-9 and TRBJ2-1; 9 bases map to TRBD1. Trimming took 4 bases from V and 10 from J; bases not matched to a gene: 5. CDR3 length: 13 amino acids. Germline loops: CDR1 SEHNR, CDR2 FQNEAQ (reference sequence). CDR3 region: CASSSRDRAEQFF. CDR3 sequence (DNA): TGTGCCAGCAGCTCCCGGGACAGGGCCGAGCAGTTCTTC.

The chain joins TRBV20-1 to TRBJ1-2, with D possibly being TRBD1 (5 bases). V lost 0 bases, J lost 4 bases, and 24 bases lay in between. The CDR3 has 18 residues. Germline CDR1 reads DFQATT; CDR2 reads SNEGSKA (reference sequence). The DNA for the CDR3 is TGCAGTGCTAGAGATAATACGGACCCCGGCAGGGAGGTCTATGGCTACACCTTC. Amino acid sequence: CSARDNTDPGREVYGYTF.